This TCR beta chain appears in the sequencing data of a study of somatic mutations in cytotoxic T cells in rheumatoid arthritis. Across the study: T-cell populations stained with V beta antibodies were in some cases flow-sorted at nearly 100% purity, including V beta1+ cells that were sequenced for TCRB. Findings and caveats of the study: Rheumatoid arthritis patients, but not healthy controls, exhibited increasing CD8+ clonality with age. Researchers did not know the antigen targets of the expanded CD8+ clones.

A word on this clone: Antigen specificity is unknown.

Produced via immunoSEQ multiplex PCR; TCRdb's table is partial and in-frame only. The sample contains some 7,800 clones, around 90% of which appear only once. Sequencing was carried out using CD8+ T cells sorted from blood. The clonotype comes from a man between 35 and 55 years old with rheumatoid arthritis.

The CDR3 loop reads CASSEITDREYYGYTF. CDR3 nucleotides: TGTGCCAGCAGCGAGATCACCGACAGAGAATACTATGGCTACACCTTC. V gene TRBV28 combines with J gene TRBJ1-2, with D possibly TRBD1 on 5 matching bases. Deletions cut 6 bases from V and 3 bases from J, with 20 bases between. CDR3 length: 16 amino acids. The V gene's germline CDR1 is MDHEN and CDR2 SYDVKM.